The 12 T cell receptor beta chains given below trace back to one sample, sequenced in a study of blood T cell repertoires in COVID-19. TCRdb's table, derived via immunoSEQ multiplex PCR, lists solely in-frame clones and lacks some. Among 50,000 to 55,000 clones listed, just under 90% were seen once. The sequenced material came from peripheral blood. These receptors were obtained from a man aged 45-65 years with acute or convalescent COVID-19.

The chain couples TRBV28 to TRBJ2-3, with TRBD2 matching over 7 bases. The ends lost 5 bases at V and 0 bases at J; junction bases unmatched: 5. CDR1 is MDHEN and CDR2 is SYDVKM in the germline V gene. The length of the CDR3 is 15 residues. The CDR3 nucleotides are TGTGCCAGCAGTCCATCTAGCGGAAGCACAGATACGCAGTATTTT. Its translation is CASSPSSGSTDTQYF.

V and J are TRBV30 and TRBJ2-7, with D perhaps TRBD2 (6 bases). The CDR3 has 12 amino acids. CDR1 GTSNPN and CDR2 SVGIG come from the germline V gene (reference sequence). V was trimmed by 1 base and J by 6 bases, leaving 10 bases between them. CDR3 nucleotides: TGTGCCTGGAGTGGGCTAGCGTTCGAGCAGTACTTC. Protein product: CAWSGLAFEQYF.

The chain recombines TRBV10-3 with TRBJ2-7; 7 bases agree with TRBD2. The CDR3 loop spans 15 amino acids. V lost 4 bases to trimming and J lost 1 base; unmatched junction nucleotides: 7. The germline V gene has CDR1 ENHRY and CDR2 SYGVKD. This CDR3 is CAISASSGLSYEQYF. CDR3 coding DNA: TGTGCCATCAGTGCGTCTAGCGGTTTATCCTACGAGCAGTACTTC.

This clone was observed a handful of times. The CDR3 bases are TGTGCCAGCAGTGAAGGGGGCCAGGGGTATTACGAGCAGTACTTC. Amino acid sequence: CASSEGGQGYYEQYF. The V call is TRBV2, the J call TRBJ2-7, with D possibly matching TRBD1 (6 bases). This CDR3 is 15 amino acids long. Trimming took off 1 base at V and 4 bases at J, with 14 bases between the two ends. Per germline, CDR1 SNHLY and CDR2 FYNNEI.

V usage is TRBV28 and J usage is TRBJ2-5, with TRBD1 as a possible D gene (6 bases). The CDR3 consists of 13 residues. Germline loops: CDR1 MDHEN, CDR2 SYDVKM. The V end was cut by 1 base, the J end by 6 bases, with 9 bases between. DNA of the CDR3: TGTGCCAGCAGTTTATTACAGGGACAGACCCAGTACTTC. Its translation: CASSLLQGQTQYF.

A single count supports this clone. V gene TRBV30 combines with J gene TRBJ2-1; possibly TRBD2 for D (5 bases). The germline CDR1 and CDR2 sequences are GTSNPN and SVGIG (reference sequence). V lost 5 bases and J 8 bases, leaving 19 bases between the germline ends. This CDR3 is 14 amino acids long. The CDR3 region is CAWRPPGSTDEQFF. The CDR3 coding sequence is TGTGCCTGGCGCCCTCCGGGGAGTACGGATGAGCAGTTCTTC.

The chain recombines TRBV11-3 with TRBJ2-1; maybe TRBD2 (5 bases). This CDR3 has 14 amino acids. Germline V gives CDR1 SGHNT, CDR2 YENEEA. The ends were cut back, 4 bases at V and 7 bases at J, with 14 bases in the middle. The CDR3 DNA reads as TGTGCCAGCAGCTCCGAGAGGGCTAGTAATGAGCAGTTCTTC. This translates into CASSSERASNEQFF.

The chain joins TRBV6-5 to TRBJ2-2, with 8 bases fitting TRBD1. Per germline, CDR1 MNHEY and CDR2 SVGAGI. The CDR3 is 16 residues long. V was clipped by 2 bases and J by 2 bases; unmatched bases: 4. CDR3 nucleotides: TGTGCCAGCAGTTACCCCGGACAGGGTAACACCGGGGAGCTGTTTTTT. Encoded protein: CASSYPGQGNTGELFF.

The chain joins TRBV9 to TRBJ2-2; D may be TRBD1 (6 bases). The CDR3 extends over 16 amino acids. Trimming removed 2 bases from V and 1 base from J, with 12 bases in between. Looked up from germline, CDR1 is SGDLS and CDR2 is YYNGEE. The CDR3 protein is CASSVQGQLNTGELFF. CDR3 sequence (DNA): TGTGCCAGCAGCGTTCAAGGACAGCTGAACACCGGGGAGCTGTTTTTT.

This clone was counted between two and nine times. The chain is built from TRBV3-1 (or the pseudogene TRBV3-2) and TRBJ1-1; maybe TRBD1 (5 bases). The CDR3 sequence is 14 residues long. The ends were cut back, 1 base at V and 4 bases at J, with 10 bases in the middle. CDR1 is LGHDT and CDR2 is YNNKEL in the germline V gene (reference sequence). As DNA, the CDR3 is TGTGCCAGCAGCCAAGCAGGGCCAGCCACTGAAGCTTTCTTT. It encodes CASSQAGPATEAFF.

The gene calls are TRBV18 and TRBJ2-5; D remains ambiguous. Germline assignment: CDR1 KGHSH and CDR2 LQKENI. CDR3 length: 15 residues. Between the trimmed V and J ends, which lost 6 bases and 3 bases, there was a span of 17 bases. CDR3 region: CASSLESRSEETQYF. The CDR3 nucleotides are TGTGCCAGCTCCCTTGAATCTAGGTCTGAAGAGACCCAGTACTTC.

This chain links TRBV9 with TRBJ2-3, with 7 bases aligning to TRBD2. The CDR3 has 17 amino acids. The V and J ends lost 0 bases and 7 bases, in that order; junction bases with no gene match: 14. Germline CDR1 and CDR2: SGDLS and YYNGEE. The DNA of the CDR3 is TGTGCCAGCAGCGTAGGGAACCGGCTAGCGGCTGGCTATACGCAGTATTTT. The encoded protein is CASSVGNRLAAGYTQYF.